One and the same sample provided the 21 T cell receptor beta chains below, sequenced in a study of blood T cell repertoires in COVID-19. Here immunoSEQ multiplex PCR was the method, and the copy in TCRdb shows in-frame clones only, minus some. The sample carries 45,000 to 70,000 clones, less than 75% recorded once. Sequencing was done on a sample of peripheral blood. These receptor sequences come from a woman aged 50 to 60 with active or convalescent COVID-19.

In its sample, this clone was seen once. The chain recombines TRBV3-1 (or the pseudogene TRBV3-2) with TRBJ1-2; D gene ambiguous. The ends were cut back, 1 base at V and 4 bases at J, with 13 bases in the middle. Germline CDR1 LGHDT, CDR2 YNNKEL (reference sequence). The CDR3 consists of 15 residues. CDR3 in DNA: TGTGCCAGCAGCCAAGTCGGAGGAGCCGGCTATGGCTACACCTTC. Amino acid sequence: CASSQVGGAGYGYTF.

The rearrangement uses TRBV7-8 and TRBJ2-1; D is perhaps TRBD2 (5 bases). Trimming took off 0 bases at V and 4 bases at J, with 16 bases between the two ends. Germline loops: CDR1 SGHVS, CDR2 FQNEAQ. This CDR3 is built from 17 residues. CDR3 nucleotide sequence: TGTGCCAGCAGCTTAGCGAGAGGGCTGGTGGGGTACAATGAGCAGTTCTTC. Translating it yields CASSLARGLVGYNEQFF. Full variable domain (remainder filled in from reference TRBV7-8 and TRBJ2-1): GAGVSQSPRYKVAKRGQDVALRCDPISGHVSLFWYQQALGQGPEFLTYFQNEAQLDKSGLPSDRFFAERPEGSVSTLKIQRTQQEDSAVYLCASSLARGLVGYNEQFFGPGTRLTVL.

V and J are TRBV10-3 and TRBJ1-5; 7 nucleotides align to TRBD1. The CDR3 has 16 residues. V was pared by 0 bases and J by 7 bases, with 9 bases of the junction left unmatched. Germline V gene sequence: CDR1 ENHRY, CDR2 SYGVKD. CDR3 region: CAISESKGGAPQPQHF. The DNA for the CDR3 is TGTGCCATCAGTGAGTCGAAAGGGGGCGCCCCACAGCCCCAGCATTTT.

The rearrangement links TRBV27 to TRBJ2-6, with D possibly TRBD2 on 6 matching bases. The CDR3 length is 16 residues. Germline CDR1 MNHEY, CDR2 SMNVEV (reference sequence). Between the trimmed V and J ends, which lost 5 bases and 0 bases, there was a span of 11 bases. CDR3 DNA: TGTGCCAGCAGTCTCCGGGACTCCTCTGGGGCCAACGTCCTGACTTTC. Its translation: CASSLRDSSGANVLTF. The whole variable domain, filled in from reference TRBV27 and TRBJ2-6, reads EAQVTQNPRYLITVTGKKLTVTCSQNMNHEYMSWYRQDPGLGLRQIYYSMNVEVTDKGDVPEGYKVSRKEKRNFPLILESPSPNQTSLYFCASSLRDSSGANVLTFGAGSRLTVL.

This clone turned up a few times. The rearrangement links TRBV7-2 to TRBJ2-3, with TRBD2 identical over 11 bases. Trimming took 4 bases from V and 2 from J; bases not matched to a gene: 5. This CDR3 spans 16 amino acids. The germline gives CDR1 SGHTA, CDR2 FQGNSA. As DNA, the CDR3 is TGTGCCAGCAGCTCCCGACTAGCGGGATTCACAGATACGCAGTATTTT. It encodes CASSSRLAGFTDTQYF.

The V call is TRBV19, the J call TRBJ2-4; TRBD1 aligns across 10 bases. The CDR3 is 16 amino acids. Germline V lookup: CDR1 LNHDA, CDR2 SQIVND (reference sequence). Trimming cost V 6 bases and J 6 bases; bases outside gene matches: 11. The CDR3 sequence: CASSNRQGAMGNIQYF. The CDR3 region has the DNA TGTGCCAGTAGCAATAGACAGGGGGCAATGGGAAACATTCAGTACTTC.

This clone was counted only a few times. The CDR3 coding sequence is TGTGCCTGGATTCCTCCAGGGGGCTCCTACGAGCAGTACTTC. Encoded protein: CAWIPPGGSYEQYF. The genes are TRBV30 and TRBJ2-7, with 7 positions matching TRBD1. The CDR3 runs to 14 residues. The germline CDR1 and CDR2 sequences are GTSNPN and SVGIG (reference sequence). V gave up 4 bases and J gave up 0 bases; unmatched junction bases: 6.

The chain is built from TRBV3-1 (or the pseudogene TRBV3-2) and TRBJ2-1; D may be TRBD2 (6 bases). Germline assignment: CDR1 LGHDT and CDR2 YNNKEL (reference sequence). V was pared by 11 bases and J by 3 bases, with 8 bases between. This CDR3 has 11 residues. The CDR3: CAVGGYNEQFF. The CDR3 DNA reads TGTGCCGTGGGGGGCTACAATGAGCAGTTCTTC.

The genes are TRBV14 and TRBJ1-1; D is unresolved. Germline-derived CDR1 and CDR2 are SGHDN and FVKESK. There are 14 residues in the CDR3. V was cut by 0 bases and J by 4 bases, with 9 bases left in between. The CDR3 here is CASSQDFRGTEAFF. The CDR3 DNA sequence: TGTGCCAGCAGCCAAGATTTCAGAGGCACTGAAGCTTTCTTT.

This clone was recorded once. The chain has TRBV27 and TRBJ1-2; 8 bases fit TRBD1. This CDR3 comprises 15 residues. The ends lost 4 bases at V and 4 bases at J; junction bases unmatched: 8. The germline CDR1 and CDR2 sequences are MNHEY and SMNVEV (reference sequence). As DNA, the CDR3 is TGTGCCAGCAGTTCCTCGACAGGGGAGGGCTATGGCTACACCTTC. Translating it yields CASSSSTGEGYGYTF.

The V call is TRBV2, the J call TRBJ2-5; the D is unclear. This CDR3 region has 11 residues. The germline V gene has CDR1 SNHLY and CDR2 FYNNEI. Trimming cost V 6 bases and J 5 bases, with 7 bases left between them. CDR3: CASSHGETQYF. The DNA of the CDR3 is TGTGCCAGCAGCCACGGGGAGACCCAGTACTTC.

V gene TRBV6-2 or TRBV6-3 combines with J gene TRBJ2-2, with TRBD2 matching 11 bases. The CDR3 sequence is 17 residues long. The junction had 5 bases not matched to a gene; V was cut back by 2 bases and J by 3 bases. The V gene's germline CDR1 is MNHEY and CDR2 SVGEGT. The DNA for the CDR3 is TGTGCCAGCAGTTACCGAGGGACTAGCGGTCACACCGGGGAGCTGTTTTTT. Translated, it gives CASSYRGTSGHTGELFF.

The chain uses TRBV7-6 and TRBJ2-1; tentative D call: TRBD2 (5 bases). The CDR3 extends over 15 amino acids. Germline V gene lookup returns CDR1 SGHVS and CDR2 FNYEAQ. Trimming shortened V by 5 bases and J by 2 bases, and 13 bases separated the two germline ends. The CDR3 DNA reads TGTGCCAGCAGCCTCGGTTACGGGACCTACAATGAGCAGTTCTTC. Translated, it gives CASSLGYGTYNEQFF.

This clone occurred once. The rearrangement uses TRBV7-2 and TRBJ2-5; tentatively, D is TRBD2 (6 bases). This CDR3 has 14 residues. Trimming cost V 1 base and J 2 bases, with 8 bases left between them. Germline lookup yields CDR1 SGHTA and CDR2 FQGNSA. The CDR3 loop is CASSLDSGQETQYF. DNA of the CDR3: TGTGCCAGCAGCTTAGATAGCGGTCAAGAGACCCAGTACTTC.

CDR3 amino acids: CASSKGGTSGILRQFF. DNA for the CDR3: TGTGCCAGCTCTAAGGGGGGAACTAGCGGGATCCTCCGGCAGTTCTTC. V is TRBV27 and J is TRBJ2-1; 10 nucleotides agree with TRBD2. V gave up 8 bases and J gave up 12 bases; unmatched junction bases: 19. The CDR3 is 16 amino acids. CDR1 and CDR2 from the germline V gene are MNHEY and SMNVEV (reference sequence).

This clone has just one count. This chain links TRBV5-1 with TRBJ1-2; 11 bases are shared with TRBD1. The CDR3 length is 15 residues. Trimming took 0 bases from V and 8 from J; bases not matched to a gene: 6. In germline, CDR1 is SGHRS, CDR2 YFSETQ. CDR3 sequence (DNA): TGCGCCAGCAGCTTGGGTCGCGGACAGGGGGCAGGCTACACCTTC. This sequence encodes CASSLGRGQGAGYTF. The full variable domain, completed using reference TRBV5-1 and TRBJ1-2, is KAGVTQTPRYLIKTRGQQVTLSCSPISGHRSVSWYQQTPGQGLQFLFEYFSETQRNKGNFPGRFSGRQFSNSRSEMNVSTLELGDSALYLCASSLGRGQGAGYTFGSGTRLTVV.

The J gene is TRBJ2-7, the V gene TRBV10-1, with 8 positions matching TRBD1. V lost 0 bases, J lost 5 bases, and 6 bases stayed unmatched. CDR3 length: 15 residues. Germline CDR1 reads WNHNN; CDR2 reads SYGVQD (reference sequence). CDR3 nucleotides: TGCGCCAGCAGTGAGTCGTTGCAGGGGGCGAACGAGCAGTACTTC. Translated: CASSESLQGANEQYF.

The V gene is TRBV6-6, the J gene TRBJ2-2; TRBD2 agrees at 7 bases. The J segment lost 4 bases and the V segment lost 6 bases, leaving 11 bases of the junction unmatched. The germline V gene has CDR1 MNHNY and CDR2 SVGAGI (reference sequence). The CDR3 has 16 residues. CDR3 nucleotide sequence: TGTGCCAGCAGGAAAGGGAGGGAGGGCCTCACCGGGGAGCTGTTTTTT. Encoded protein: CASRKGREGLTGELFF.

This clone has just one count. CDR3 residues: CASSLILAGGPYNEQFF. The CDR3 coding sequence is TGTGCCAGCAGCTTAATCCTAGCGGGAGGGCCGTACAATGAGCAGTTCTTC. The genes are TRBV7-2 and TRBJ2-1; TRBD2 agrees at 12 bases. The length of the CDR3 is 17 residues. Germline V gene data show CDR1 as SGHTA and CDR2 as FQGNSA. Trimming removed 2 bases from V and 4 bases from J; junction bases left unmatched: 6.

J is TRBJ1-5 and V is TRBV18; D might be TRBD1 (6 bases). The length of the CDR3 is 14 residues. Germline CDR1 and CDR2: KGHSH and LQKENI. V dropped 6 bases and J dropped 6 bases, with 15 bases sitting between them. CDR3 residues: CASSLQGGGQPQHF. Here the CDR3 DNA reads TGTGCCAGCTCTCTACAAGGGGGGGGTCAGCCCCAGCATTTT.

This clone was recorded a few times. The chain uses TRBV6-1 and TRBJ1-5, with TRBD1 as a possible D gene (5 bases). This CDR3 is 17 amino acids long. Trimming cost V 3 bases and J 0 bases, with 15 bases left between them. Germline CDR1 and CDR2: MNHNS and SASEGT. The CDR3: CASSDLLGGYSNQPQHF. The CDR3 region has the DNA TGTGCCAGCAGTGACCTCCTGGGGGGTTATAGCAATCAGCCCCAGCATTTT.